Below, 28 T cell receptor beta chains from the same sample are listed, as sequenced in a study of blood T cell repertoires in COVID-19. TCRdb's table, derived via immunoSEQ multiplex PCR, lists solely in-frame clones and lacks some. This table has approximately 25,000 clones, roughly nine tenths appearing once. Sequenced: peripheral blood. These receptors were obtained from a human donor with active COVID-19. The donor label of this sample is uncertain.

Only a few counts were recorded for this clone. CDR3 sequence reads: CASSAGQGPNTEAFF. CDR3 DNA sequence: TGTGCCAGCAGCGCCGGACAGGGGCCGAACACTGAAGCTTTCTTT. The rearrangement joins TRBV11-1 to TRBJ1-1, with TRBD1 matching over 9 bases. V dropped 5 bases and J dropped 1; count of bases not matched to a gene: 5. CDR3 length equals 15 residues. Germline CDR1 is SGHAT and CDR2 is FQDESV (reference sequence).

This sequence joins TRBV14 and TRBJ2-7; D unresolved. The CDR3 has 13 amino acids. Trimming took off 1 base at V and 3 bases at J, with 7 bases between the two ends. CDR1 SGHDN and CDR2 FVKESK come from the germline V gene. The CDR3 coding sequence is TGTGCCAGCAGCCAAGCGCAGTTCTACGAGCAGTACTTC. Protein sequence: CASSQAQFYEQYF.

The chain couples TRBV4-1 to TRBJ1-4; possibly TRBD1 for D (5 bases). The V end was cut by 1 base, the J end by 3 bases, with 15 bases between. Germline lookup yields CDR1 MGHRA and CDR2 YSYEKL. CDR3 size: 17 residues. The chain's CDR3 is CASSQVSTGASNEKLFF. The DNA of the CDR3 is TGCGCCAGCAGCCAAGTTTCAACAGGAGCGTCTAATGAAAAACTGTTTTTT.

The genes are TRBV21-1 and TRBJ2-2; the table assigns TRBD2, which was not confirmed against the DNA. TRBV21-1 is shown as a pseudogene. The CDR3 sequence is 16 residues long. DNA of the CDR3: TGTGCCAGCAGCGCACTAGCGGGGGGAATCACCGGGGAGCTGTTTTTT. Protein sequence: CASSALAGGITGELFF.

This rearrangement joins TRBV6-4 to TRBJ1-5; D is unresolved. The CDR3 totals 11 residues. CDR1 is MRHNA and CDR2 is SNTAGT in the germline V gene. Deletions cut 7 bases from V and 4 bases from J, with 5 bases between. The CDR3 sequence is CASTVNQPQHF. The CDR3 DNA is TGTGCCAGCACGGTGAATCAGCCCCAGCATTTT.

This clone was counted a single time. The chain uses TRBV9 and TRBJ1-4, with 7 bases matching TRBD1. CDR3 length: 15 amino acids. The V gene end was trimmed by 3 bases and the J gene end by 7 bases; junction bases not matched to a gene: 9. Germline loops: CDR1 SGDLS, CDR2 YYNGEE. CDR3 sequence (DNA): TGTGCCAGCAGCGCGGCGGGACAGAGTAGTGAAAAACTGTTTTTT. Protein sequence: CASSAAGQSSEKLFF.

This chain joins TRBV2 and TRBJ2-1; D may be TRBD1 (5 bases). Deletions cut 3 bases from V and 4 bases from J, with 10 bases between. This CDR3 region has 14 residues. Germline CDR1 and CDR2: SNHLY and FYNNEI. CDR3 loop: CASSDRVTYNEQFF. CDR3 nucleotides: TGTGCCAGCAGTGACAGGGTAACATACAATGAGCAGTTCTTC.

The rearrangement uses TRBV19 and TRBJ1-6, with D uncertain. V was clipped by 9 bases and J by 0 bases, with 9 bases between them. CDR3 length: 14 residues. CDR1 and CDR2 from the germline V gene are LNHDA and SQIVND (reference sequence). The chain's CDR3 is CASRPSSYNSPLHF. Written as DNA, the CDR3 is TGTGCCAGCCGCCCGAGCTCCTATAATTCACCCCTCCACTTT.

The V gene is TRBV27, the J gene TRBJ1-2; D remains unclear. Trimming left V 3 bases short and J 4 bases short, with 9 bases between. Germline lookup yields CDR1 MNHEY and CDR2 SMNVEV (reference sequence). The CDR3 loop spans 13 amino acids. This CDR3 reads CASSFAALYGYTF. Written as DNA, the CDR3 is TGTGCCAGCAGTTTTGCGGCCCTCTATGGCTACACCTTC.

This rearrangement joins TRBV10-2 to TRBJ2-7; 8 nucleotides agree with TRBD2. With 6 bases clipped from V and 3 bases from J, the junction kept 10 bases outside the gene matches. The CDR3 length is 15 residues. The V gene's germline CDR1 is WSHSY and CDR2 SAAADI. The CDR3 nucleotides are TGCGCCAGCAGGATCGGACGGGGGGGCCTCTACGAGCAGTACTTC. This translates into CASRIGRGGLYEQYF.

The gene calls are TRBV27 and TRBJ2-3; 16 bases are a match to TRBD2. From germline, CDR1 is MNHEY and CDR2 SMNVEV (reference sequence). The CDR3 extends over 22 amino acids. The J segment lost 1 base and the V segment lost 10 bases, leaving 23 bases of the junction unmatched. CDR3 sequence: CATAGGTERGLAGGPGTDTQYF. In DNA form, the CDR3 reads TGTGCCACCGCAGGGGGGACCGAAAGGGGACTAGCGGGAGGGCCGGGCACAGATACGCAGTATTTT.

The CDR3 bases are TGTGCCAGCAGCCAAGATGCGGGGCCTAAAGAGACCCAGTACTTC. Its translation is CASSQDAGPKETQYF. This chain joins TRBV3-1 (or the pseudogene TRBV3-2) and TRBJ2-5, with a weak D call TRBD2 (6 bases). V lost 0 bases and J 3 bases, leaving 11 bases between the germline ends. The CDR3 extends over 15 amino acids. CDR1 and CDR2 (germline): LGHDT, YNNKEL (reference sequence).

This clone was detected once. The V gene is TRBV3-1 (or the pseudogene TRBV3-2), the J gene TRBJ2-1; 7 positions match TRBD2. The CDR3 is 15 residues long. Germline values: CDR1 LGHDT, CDR2 YNNKEL (reference sequence). V shed 3 bases and J 10 bases; nucleotides not matched to a gene: 12. CDR3 DNA: TGTGCCAGCAGCCATAACAGCGGGGCCCGCGGGGAGCAGTTCTTC. Protein product: CASSHNSGARGEQFF.

This chain joins TRBV7-2 and TRBJ2-3; TRBD2 agrees at 10 bases. There are 15 residues in the CDR3. The ends lost 4 bases at V and 4 bases at J; junction bases unmatched: 5. From germline, CDR1 is SGHTA and CDR2 FQGNSA. For the CDR3, the DNA is TGTGCCAGCAGCTCGACCCTAGCGGGAGCAGATACGCAGTATTTT. It specifies CASSSTLAGADTQYF.

This chain connects TRBV5-1 to TRBJ2-2; possible D gene TRBD1, 5 bases. The V end lost 2 bases, the J end lost 2 bases, and 10 bases lay between the germline ends. CDR1 SGHRS and CDR2 YFSETQ come from the germline V gene. CDR3 size: 15 residues. CDR3 bases: TGCGCCAGCAGCTTAAAAGGGGATAACACCGGGGAGCTGTTTTTT. This gives the protein CASSLKGDNTGELFF.

CDR3 sequence reads: CASSYGQQGYTF. Here the CDR3 DNA reads TGTGCCAGCAGCTATGGACAGCAGGGCTACACCTTC. The chain recombines TRBV28 with TRBJ1-2; tentatively, D is TRBD1 (6 bases). The germline gives CDR1 MDHEN, CDR2 SYDVKM. The CDR3 spans 12 residues. The germline V and J ends were trimmed by 6 bases and 8 bases, with 13 bases remaining between them.

Note on this clone: A junction boundary mismatches the germline segment, possibly from a read error. This chain uses TRBV29-1 with TRBJ2-7; the match to TRBD1 covers 8 bases. Germline-derived CDR1 and CDR2 are SQVTM and ANQGSEA. CDR3 size: 14 residues. Here the CDR3 DNA reads TGCAGCGTCGCGGACAGGGAGAATTCCTACGAGCAGTATTTC. Its protein is CSVADRENSYEQYF.

The chain is built from TRBV5-1 and TRBJ2-7; possibly TRBD1 for D (6 bases). The CDR3 totals 15 residues. Germline lookup yields CDR1 SGHRS and CDR2 YFSETQ. The V and J ends lost 3 bases and 3 bases respectively, with 16 bases between them. The DNA of the CDR3 is TGCGCCAGCAGCTCAACTCGGGACAATGTCTACGAGCAGTACTTC. This sequence encodes CASSSTRDNVYEQYF. Complete variable domain (other parts from reference TRBV5-1 and TRBJ2-7): KAGVTQTPRYLIKTRGQQVTLSCSPISGHRSVSWYQQTPGQGLQFLFEYFSETQRNKGNFPGRFSGRQFSNSRSEMNVSTLELGDSALYLCASSSTRDNVYEQYFGPGTRLTVT.

The chain combines TRBV12-2 with TRBJ2-4; the table gives TRBD1 as D, unverified against the DNA. TRBV12-2 is classified as a pseudogene. The CDR3 is 17 amino acids. CDR3 loop: CASRLALKGVFKNIQYF. CDR3 DNA sequence: TGTGCAAGTCGCTTAGCACTAAAAGGGGTTTTTAAAAACATTCAGTACTTC.

V gene TRBV3-1 (or the pseudogene TRBV3-2) combines with J gene TRBJ2-7; 8 nucleotides match TRBD2. Germline CDR1 reads LGHDT; CDR2 reads YNNKEL (reference sequence). This CDR3 comprises 15 residues. The trim removed 1 base at V and 6 bases at J, leaving 8 bases unmatched. The CDR3 DNA sequence: TGTGCCAGCAGCCAAGCGGGGACTAGTCCTGGCGAGCAGTACTTC. Protein sequence: CASSQAGTSPGEQYF.

The genes are TRBV13 and TRBJ2-5; 8 bases line up with TRBD1. V gave up 5 bases and J gave up 4 bases; unmatched junction bases: 12. The CDR3 is made up of 16 amino acids. CDR1 and CDR2 (germline): PRHDT, FYEKMQ (reference sequence). CDR3 loop: CASSSQDRAVSETQYF. For the CDR3, the DNA is TGTGCCAGCAGCAGCCAGGACAGGGCGGTTTCAGAGACCCAGTACTTC.

This clone was counted once. The V call is TRBV27, the J call TRBJ1-2, with TRBD1 matching over 12 bases. J was trimmed by 6 bases and V by 1 base; bases with no gene match: 3. This CDR3 spans 15 amino acids. Germline V gene sequence: CDR1 MNHEY, CDR2 SMNVEV (reference sequence). This chain's CDR3 is CASSLYGTGGNGYTF. CDR3 coding DNA: TGTGCCAGCAGTTTATACGGGACAGGGGGCAATGGCTACACCTTC.

This clone was observed once. The chain is built from TRBV7-6 and TRBJ2-5; 8 positions match TRBD2. V shed 6 bases, J shed 5 bases, and the junction held 5 bases outside the gene matches. From germline, CDR1 is SGHVS and CDR2 FNYEAQ. The CDR3 has 13 residues. CDR3 protein: CASSAGGRETQYF. The CDR3 region has the DNA TGTGCCAGCAGTGCGGGAGGAAGGGAGACCCAGTACTTC.

This clone occurred once. The genes are TRBV5-5 and TRBJ2-1; 8 bases line up with TRBD2. J lost 3 bases, V lost 2 bases, and 1 base had no gene match. In germline, CDR1 is SGHKS, CDR2 YYEKEE (reference sequence). The CDR3 is 14 amino acids. CDR3 residues: CASSFREGYNEQFF. The DNA for the CDR3 is TGTGCCAGCAGCTTCCGGGAGGGCTACAATGAGCAGTTCTTC. The full variable domain, its missing parts supplied by reference TRBV5-5 and TRBJ2-1, is DAGVTQSPTHLIKTRGQQVTLRCSPISGHKSVSWYQQVLGQGPQFIFQYYEKEERGRGNFPDRFSARQFPNYSSELNVNALLLGDSALYLCASSFREGYNEQFFGPGTRLTVL.

The chain uses TRBV29-1 and TRBJ1-1, with TRBD1 matching over 9 bases. Germline-derived CDR1 and CDR2 are SQVTM and ANQGSEA. Trimming cost V 5 bases and J 0 bases; bases outside gene matches: 4. The CDR3 runs 14 residues. DNA of the CDR3: TGCAGCGTTCTGGGACAGGGTATGAACACTGAAGCTTTCTTT. Residues: CSVLGQGMNTEAFF.

This clone was observed once. The rearrangement joins TRBV10-3 to TRBJ1-1, with D perhaps matching TRBD1 (6 bases). The CDR3 is made up of 12 amino acids. The germline gives CDR1 ENHRY, CDR2 SYGVKD. V gave up 6 bases and J gave up 4 bases, with 9 bases separating them. The CDR3 sequence is CAISFRGTEAFF. CDR3 bases: TGTGCCATCAGCTTCAGGGGCACTGAAGCTTTCTTT.

This clone was seen only a few times. This sequence joins TRBV5-4 and TRBJ2-7, with D unclear. Trimming took off 1 base at V and 1 base at J, with 6 bases between the two ends. Germline V gene lookup returns CDR1 SGHNT and CDR2 YYREEE (reference sequence). The CDR3 sequence is 13 residues long. CDR3 region: CASSLFPSYEQYF. The CDR3 DNA reads TGTGCCAGCAGCTTGTTCCCATCCTACGAGCAGTACTTC.

This chain joins TRBV9 and TRBJ1-6; TRBD1 matches at 8 bases. Germline CDR1 SGDLS, CDR2 YYNGEE. The CDR3 contains 14 residues. Trimming at V came to 2 bases and at J to 10 bases, leaving 5 bases not matched to a gene. In nucleotides, the CDR3 is TGTGCCAGCAGCGTGGGAGGACAGGGCTCACCCCTCCACTTT. It encodes CASSVGGQGSPLHF.